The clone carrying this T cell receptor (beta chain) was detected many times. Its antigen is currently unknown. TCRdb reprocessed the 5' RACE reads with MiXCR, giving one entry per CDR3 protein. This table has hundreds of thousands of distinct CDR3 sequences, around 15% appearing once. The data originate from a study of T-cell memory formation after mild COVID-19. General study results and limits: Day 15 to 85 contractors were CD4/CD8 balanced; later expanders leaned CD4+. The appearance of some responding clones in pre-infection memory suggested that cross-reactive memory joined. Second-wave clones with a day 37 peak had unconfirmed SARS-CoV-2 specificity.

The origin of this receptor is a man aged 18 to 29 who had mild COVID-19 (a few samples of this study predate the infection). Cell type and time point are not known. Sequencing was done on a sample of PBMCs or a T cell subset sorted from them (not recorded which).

CDR3 in DNA: TGTGCCAGCAGCCCTGGGGGGGACTACACTGAAGCTTTCTTT. Its protein product is CASSPGGDYTEAFF. V gene TRBV12-3 or TRBV12-4 combines with J gene TRBJ1-1; a weak D match, TRBD1 (5 bases). This CDR3 has 14 amino acids. V was trimmed by 6 bases and J by 3 bases, leaving 14 bases between them.